Following are 7 T cell receptor beta chains from one sample sequenced in a study of identical twins. From the 5' RACE reads, TCRdb called clonotypes with MiXCR, one entry per CDR3 protein. This repertoire shows hundreds of thousands of distinct CDR3 sequences, about 12% found once; its top ten account for around 1.5%. This sample was also put to use in a study of yellow fever vaccine responses in identical twins.

Sequencing was performed on PBMCs. These receptors were obtained from a woman younger than 35 in good health.

This clonotype showed up just a few times. The V call is TRBV4-1, the J call TRBJ2-3; D ambiguous. The V and J ends lost 3 bases and 1 base respectively, with 23 bases between them. The length of the CDR3 is 19 residues. The germline V gene encodes CDR1 MGHRA and CDR2 YSYEKL. The CDR3: CASSQPVVYPHTRTDTQYF. The DNA for the CDR3 is TGCGCCAGCAGCCAGCCGGTGGTGTACCCTCACACACGCACAGATACGCAGTATTTT.

About this clonotype: The junction departs from the called germline gene at one end, perhaps through a read error. The chain employs TRBV7-2 and TRBJ2-7; 10 bases agree with TRBD2. Germline V lookup: CDR1 SGHTA, CDR2 FQGNSA. This CDR3 spans 13 amino acids. The CDR3 bases are TGTGCCGGCAGGTCTAGCGGGAGCTACGAGCAGTACTTC. This translates into CAGRSSGSYEQYF.

This clonotype came up a few times. This chain connects TRBV25-1 to TRBJ1-5; 7 bases align to TRBD1. The CDR3 is 15 residues long. Losses at the gene ends were 5 bases for V and 0 bases for J; bases not matched to a gene: 4. Germline CDR1 reads MGHDK; CDR2 reads SYGVNS. CDR3 in amino acids: CASSRDSNSNQPQHF. CDR3 coding DNA: TGTGCCAGCAGTAGGGACAGCAATAGCAATCAGCCCCAGCATTTT.

The chain employs TRBV6-2 or TRBV6-3 and TRBJ1-2, with 7 bases aligning to TRBD1. The V gene's germline CDR1 is MNHEY and CDR2 SVGEGT. The junction had 13 bases not matched to a gene; V was cut back by 6 bases and J by 6 bases. CDR3 size: 15 residues. The CDR3, as DNA: TGTGCCAGCAGCCCACGCCCGGGACAGAAGAATGGCTACACCTTC. This translates into CASSPRPGQKNGYTF.

This clonotype showed up just a few times. The V and J genes are TRBV20-1 and TRBJ2-7; perhaps TRBD2 as D (5 bases). This CDR3 is 14 amino acids long. The V and J ends lost 6 bases and 1 base respectively, with 16 bases between them. Germline V gene sequence: CDR1 DFQATT, CDR2 SNEGSKA (reference sequence). The CDR3 coding sequence is TGCAGTGCCCCCGGACTCTTGGGGTCCTACGAGCAGTACTTC. Translated: CSAPGLLGSYEQYF.

A remark on this clonotype: The CDR3 carries no conserved terminal phenylalanine or tryptophan, so it likely arises from a read error. This chain uses TRBV25-1 with TRBJ1-2, with TRBD1 identical over 7 bases. The germline V gene has CDR1 MGHDK and CDR2 SYGVNS. J gave up 6 bases and V 4 bases, and 2 bases lay outside the gene matches. The CDR3 is 12 residues long. The CDR3 DNA reads as TGTGCCAGCAGTGCCGACAGGGATGGCTACACCTCC. Translated, it gives CASSADRDGYTS.

The sample holds many counts of this clonotype. The V call is TRBV12-3 or TRBV12-4, the J call TRBJ1-2; D may be TRBD1 (5 bases). Trimming removed 6 bases at V and 2 bases at J, with 19 bases between. CDR3 size: 16 residues. For the CDR3, the DNA is TGTGCCAGCAGCACCTCCGAGACAGCTATAAACTATGGCTACACCTTC. Its protein product is CASSTSETAINYGYTF.